Sequencing of this TCR beta chain was carried out in a study of blood T cell repertoires in COVID-19. CDR3 length: 14 residues. V was trimmed by 3 bases and J by 1 base, leaving 7 bases between them. Germline lookup yields CDR1 SEHNR and CDR2 FQNEAQ (reference sequence). Profiling relied on immunoSEQ multiplex PCR, and the TCRdb table lists in-frame clones only, not all of them. Of around 470,000 clones detected, roughly 87% appear once; the ten largest clones hold 0.55% to 0.75%. The chain is built from TRBV7-9 and TRBJ1-5; D is perhaps TRBD1 (5 bases). Sequenced: PBMCs or T cells enriched from blood (not recorded which). This sequence originates from a man between 18 and 35 years old who had recovered from COVID-19. CDR3 amino acids: CASSFDSSNQPQHF. Written as DNA, the CDR3 is TGTGCCAGCAGCTTCGACAGCAGCAATCAGCCCCAGCATTTT. Based on the CDR3 plus reference TRBV7-9 and TRBJ1-5, the full variable domain is DTGVSQNPRHKITKRGQNVTFRCDPISEHNRLYWYRQTLGQGPEFLTYFQNEAQLEKSRLLSDRFSAERPKGSFSTLEIQRTEQGDSAMYLCASSFDSSNQPQHFGDGTRLSIL.